The rows below give T cell receptor beta chains drawn from one sample of a study of blood T cell repertoires in COVID-19. TCRdb's table, derived via immunoSEQ multiplex PCR, lists solely in-frame clones and lacks some. The table has 69,000 or so clones, roughly 80% seen once. The specimen was peripheral blood. The source of these receptors is a woman of 80 years or more with active or convalescent COVID-19. CDR3s include the opening cysteine and the closing phenylalanine or tryptophan. A D gene is named only where the DNA matches it firmly. Part of the rows lack a size; the others show once, few, many or a class for expanded clones.

j_call d_call clone_size v_call cdr3_aa cdr3_nt
TRBJ1-4 TRBD1 - TRBV28 CASRAGGSSEKLFF TGTGCCAGCAGGGCAGGGGGCTCCAGTGAAAAACTGTTTTTT
TRBJ2-5 TRBD2 - TRBV3-1/TRBV3-2 CASSPGLAGFQETQYF TGTGCCAGCAGCCCGGGACTAGCGGGTTTCCAAGAGACCCAGTACTTC
TRBJ1-5 TRBD1 - TRBV7-2 CASSLTGTGGYQPQHF TGTGCCAGCAGCCTAACCGGGACAGGGGGCTACCAGCCCCAGCATTTT
TRBJ2-3 TRBD2 - TRBV9 CASSVAVSGSGTQYF TGTGCCAGCAGCGTAGCGGTTAGCGGGAGTGGTACGCAGTATTTT
TRBJ1-4 - once TRBV15 CATSTSFREGGTNEKLFF TGTGCCACCAGCACCAGCTTTCGAGAGGGGGGGACTAATGAAAAACTGTTTTTT
TRBJ2-1 TRBD2 - TRBV5-1 CASSLVAGDNEQFF TGCGCCAGCAGCTTGGTAGCGGGGGACAATGAGCAGTTCTTC
TRBJ2-1 - - TRBV7-6 CASSPPGGEQFF TGTGCCAGCAGCCCCCCCGGCGGCGAGCAGTTCTTC
TRBJ2-1 TRBD1 - TRBV7-2 CASSLWTGVYNEQFF TGTGCCAGCAGCTTATGGACAGGGGTCTACAATGAGCAGTTCTTC
TRBJ2-5 - few TRBV7-2 CASSLLGGRETQYF TGTGCCAGCAGCTTACTGGGAGGCCGGGAGACCCAGTACTTC
TRBJ1-6 - - TRBV5-6 CASTGYNSPLHF TGTGCCAGCACCGGGTATAATTCACCCCTCCACTTT
TRBJ2-7 - few TRBV2 CASRRGEGGGTYEQYF TGTGCCAGCAGGCGCGGTGAGGGGGGGGGAACCTACGAGCAGTACTTC
TRBJ2-7 - - TRBV2 CASTPSLFYEQYF TGTGCCAGCACGCCTAGCCTATTCTACGAGCAGTACTTC
TRBJ2-1 TRBD2 - TRBV6-5 CASSYSGSGSYNEQFF TGTGCCAGCAGTTACAGTGGTAGCGGGTCCTACAATGAGCAGTTCTTC
TRBJ2-7 TRBD2 - TRBV5-5 CASSLGLAVSYEQYF TGTGCCAGCAGCTTGGGACTAGCCGTCTCCTACGAGCAGTACTTC
TRBJ1-6 TRBD1 - TRBV28 CASSLSRGRLPLHF TGTGCCAGCAGTTTAAGCAGGGGGCGCCTACCCCTCCACTTT
TRBJ2-6 - - TRBV28 CASSLPGQLSGANVLTF TGTGCCAGCAGTTTGCCCGGACAGCTCTCTGGGGCCAACGTCCTGACTTTC